A single sample is the source of the 21 T cell receptor beta chains below, sequenced in a study of naive and memory T cell subsets. An equimolar mix of two oligonucleotides served as the beta constant-region primer for TRBC1 and TRBC2. Nested alpha and beta constant-region primers with the SP2 primer drove four PCR rounds on ligated cDNA. TCRdb reanalysed the UMI-ligation and nested PCR reads using MiXCR and keeps one entry per CDR3 protein. The table includes about 120,000 distinct CDR3 sequences, roughly 36% detected once. The sample consisted of central memory CD4+ T cells from blood. The origin of the receptors is a human donor in good health.

This clonotype was recorded many times. The rearrangement uses TRBV5-4 and TRBJ2-1; 8 nucleotides line up with TRBD2. This CDR3 is 15 amino acids long. V trimming: 3 bases; J trimming: 8 bases; junction bases outside the gene matches: 10. From germline, CDR1 is SGHNT and CDR2 YYREEE (reference sequence). The CDR3 here is CASSSEGLVGDEQFF. In DNA form, the CDR3 reads TGTGCCAGCAGCTCAGAGGGACTAGTCGGGGATGAGCAGTTCTTC.

Of note for this clonotype: With a much larger clone just one base away, this may be a read error. This rearrangement joins TRBV29-1 to TRBJ2-3, with D unclear. Germline assignment: CDR1 SQVTM and CDR2 ANQGSEA. This CDR3 spans 11 amino acids. The V end lost 2 bases, the J end lost 3 bases, and 3 bases lay between the germline ends. The CDR3 nucleotides are TGCAGCGTTGAAAGAACAGATACGCAGTATTTT. This sequence encodes CSVERTDTQYF.

This clonotype was seen more than once but under ten times. The CDR3 DNA is TGCGCCAGCAGCCAAGATTTCCCAGCGGGAGCGTACACCGGGGAGCTGTTTTTT. Amino acid sequence: CASSQDFPAGAYTGELFF. J is TRBJ2-2 and V is TRBV4-1; 8 bases line up with TRBD2. Germline V gene data show CDR1 as MGHRA and CDR2 as YSYEKL. CDR3 length equals 18 residues. The ends lost 0 bases at V and 3 bases at J; junction bases unmatched: 9.

This clonotype was observed a few times. CDR3 amino acids: CSAGTDFQPQHF. The DNA of the CDR3 is TGCAGCGCCGGGACAGATTTTCAGCCCCAGCATTTT. The gene calls are TRBV29-1 and TRBJ1-5; 7 bases map to TRBD1. Germline CDR1 reads SQVTM; CDR2 reads ANQGSEA. The CDR3 spans 12 residues. J gave up 6 bases and V 7 bases, and 6 bases lay outside the gene matches.

This clonotype was picked up a small number of times. In DNA form, the CDR3 reads TGTGCCAGCAGTGAAAACAGGGGTCATACAGATACGCAGTATTTT. Encoded protein: CASSENRGHTDTQYF. The J gene is TRBJ2-3, the V gene TRBV6-1; TRBD1 matches 7 bases. Looked up from germline, CDR1 is MNHNS and CDR2 is SASEGT. The CDR3 runs to 15 residues. V shed 2 bases, J shed 3 bases, and the junction held 5 bases outside the gene matches.

There are many counts of this clonotype. The rearrangement joins TRBV9 to TRBJ2-7, with D maybe TRBD2 (5 bases). The V and J ends lost 3 bases and 3 bases respectively, with 10 bases between them. Germline assignment: CDR1 SGDLS and CDR2 YYNGEE. This CDR3 contains 13 residues. The CDR3 bases are TGTGCCAGCAGCGCGCAGAGCGGCTACGAGCAGTACTTC. As protein: CASSAQSGYEQYF.

The chain joins TRBV7-9 to TRBJ2-1, with a weak D call TRBD2 (7 bases). This CDR3 has 17 amino acids. Looked up from germline, CDR1 is SEHNR and CDR2 is FQNEAQ (reference sequence). Trimming took off 5 bases at V and 0 bases at J, with 17 bases between the two ends. The chain's CDR3 is CASSPQPAGASYNEQFF. Here the CDR3 DNA reads TGTGCCAGCAGCCCTCAACCTGCGGGGGCCTCCTACAATGAGCAGTTCTTC.

This clonotype showed up just a few times. J is TRBJ2-7 and V is TRBV12-3 or TRBV12-4; TRBD2 might be the D (5 bases). The V end lost 2 bases, the J end lost 5 bases, and 13 bases lay between the germline ends. CDR3 length: 14 residues. This CDR3 reads CASSLIGLGDEQYF. The CDR3 DNA is TGTGCCAGCAGTTTAATAGGCCTCGGGGACGAGCAGTACTTC.

The V and J genes are TRBV20-1 and TRBJ2-7; 9 bases fit TRBD2. The CDR3 sequence is 14 residues long. Germline V gene data show CDR1 as DFQATT and CDR2 as SNEGSKA (reference sequence). Germline trimming cut 3 bases from V and 6 bases from J; bases unmatched to any gene: 9. Here the CDR3 reads CSARASASGVEQYF. In nucleotides, the CDR3 is TGCAGTGCTAGGGCCTCGGCTAGCGGGGTCGAGCAGTACTTC.

CDR3 nucleotide sequence: TGCGCCAGCAGCTTGGAAAGGGGCGGCACTGAAGCTTTCTTT. Amino acids: CASSLERGGTEAFF. The chain employs TRBV5-1 and TRBJ1-1, with D perhaps matching TRBD1 (5 bases). Germline assignment: CDR1 SGHRS and CDR2 YFSETQ. Trimming removed 0 bases at V and 4 bases at J, with 10 bases between. This CDR3 comprises 14 residues.

The chain uses TRBV3-1 and TRBJ2-3; D uncertain. The V and J ends lost 4 bases and 0 bases respectively, with 11 bases between them. The CDR3 runs to 15 residues. Looked up from germline, CDR1 is LGHDT and CDR2 is YNNKEL (reference sequence). CDR3: CASSRSELSTDTQYF. In DNA form, the CDR3 reads TGTGCCAGCAGCCGTTCGGAACTAAGCACAGATACGCAGTATTTT.

The chain employs TRBV7-2 and TRBJ1-2, with unresolved D. The CDR3 consists of 13 residues. The V end lost 2 bases, the J end lost 1 base, and 5 bases lay between the germline ends. Germline values: CDR1 SGHTA, CDR2 FQGNSA. In nucleotides, the CDR3 is TGTGCCAGCAGCTTACTGATTAACTATGGCTACACCTTC. Translation: CASSLLINYGYTF. Full variable domain (missing parts from reference TRBV7-2 and TRBJ1-2): GAGVSQSPSNKVTEKGKDVELRCDPISGHTALYWYRQSLGQGLEFLIYFQGNSAPDKSGLPSDRFSAERTGGSVSTLTIQRTQQEDSAVYLCASSLLINYGYTFGSGTRLTVV.

This clonotype was found a few times. This sequence joins TRBV20-1 and TRBJ2-2; 7 nucleotides line up with TRBD2. V was pared by 4 bases and J by 7 bases, with 6 bases of the junction left unmatched. This CDR3 spans 13 amino acids. Germline V gene data show CDR1 as DFQATT and CDR2 as SNEGSKA (reference sequence). This CDR3 reads CSAKRGGYGELFF. The CDR3 DNA sequence: TGCAGTGCTAAGCGGGGAGGGTACGGGGAGCTGTTTTTT.

This chain connects TRBV24-1 to TRBJ2-1; D gene uncertain. In germline, CDR1 is KGHDR, CDR2 SFDVKD. CDR3 length equals 16 residues. Trimming removed 0 bases from V and 5 bases from J, with 13 bases in between. CDR3 nucleotides: TGTGCCACCAGTGATTTGCGGCACAATGTGGACAATGAGCAGTTCTTC. It yields the protein CATSDLRHNVDNEQFF.

This clonotype was detected a few times. The rearrangement links TRBV15 to TRBJ1-2, with D perhaps TRBD1 (5 bases). The CDR3 has 14 residues. Germline CDR1 is LNHNV and CDR2 is YYDKDF (reference sequence). The V gene lost 0 bases and the J gene lost 7 bases, with 12 bases spanning the gap. The CDR3 coding sequence is TGTGCCACCAGCAGAGACCGGGGGACCCTTGGCTACACCTTC. Amino acids: CATSRDRGTLGYTF.

V usage is TRBV6-2 or TRBV6-3 and J usage is TRBJ2-7, with 8 bases lining up with TRBD1. Losses at the gene ends were 1 base for V and 6 bases for J; bases not matched to a gene: 8. The CDR3 contains 15 residues. Germline V lookup: CDR1 MNHEY, CDR2 SVGEGT. Written as DNA, the CDR3 is TGTGCCAGCAGTTACTACGGGACAGGAGAAGGCGAGCAGTACTTC. This translates into CASSYYGTGEGEQYF.

The chain has TRBV4-2 and TRBJ2-3; no firm D call. This CDR3 is 12 amino acids long. V was pared by 3 bases and J by 2 bases, with 3 bases between. Germline V lookup: CDR1 LGHNA, CDR2 YNFKEQ. As DNA, the CDR3 is TGTGCCAGCAGCCACAACACAGATACGCAGTATTTT. Protein sequence: CASSHNTDTQYF.

The V gene is TRBV29-1, the J gene TRBJ2-7, with TRBD1 matching over 9 bases. Germline lookup yields CDR1 SQVTM and CDR2 ANQGSEA. The CDR3 totals 13 residues. Trimming removed 6 bases from V and 3 bases from J; junction bases left unmatched: 6. The CDR3 DNA follows: TGCAGCGTCCGACAGGGGGGAGACTACGAGCAGTACTTC. This sequence encodes CSVRQGGDYEQYF.

This chain joins TRBV20-1 and TRBJ1-1; TRBD1 matches 7 bases. The V gene end was trimmed by 5 bases and the J gene end by 5 bases; junction bases not matched to a gene: 2. The germline V gene encodes CDR1 DFQATT and CDR2 SNEGSKA (reference sequence). The CDR3 totals 11 residues. CDR3 sequence reads: CSAPGGTEAFF. The CDR3 nucleotides are TGCAGTGCTCCAGGGGGAACTGAAGCTTTCTTT.

This chain uses TRBV20-1 with TRBJ2-4; 12 bases are a match to TRBD2. CDR1 DFQATT and CDR2 SNEGSKA come from the germline V gene (reference sequence). Trimming at V came to 4 bases and at J to 0 bases, leaving 7 bases not matched to a gene. This CDR3 region has 17 residues. In nucleotides, the CDR3 is TGCAGTGCTAAATGGCTAGCGGGAGGGGTAGCCAAAAACATTCAGTACTTC. This sequence encodes CSAKWLAGGVAKNIQYF.

This clonotype was found many times. The gene calls are TRBV18 and TRBJ1-4, with a tentative D call TRBD1 (6 bases). The CDR3 sequence is 14 residues long. Germline lookup yields CDR1 KGHSH and CDR2 LQKENI. V gave up 4 bases and J gave up 8 bases, with 14 bases separating them. The CDR3 is CASSRITGKEKLFF. CDR3 coding DNA: TGTGCCAGCTCACGCATAACAGGGAAGGAAAAACTGTTTTTT.